The 9 T cell receptor beta chains presented below share a single source sample, sequenced in a study of T cells in women clearing cervical HPV infection (dated by TCRdb to the late 2010s). The protocol used for the library was the immunoSEQ multiplex PCR assay. TCRdb took over this immuneACCESS table, retaining in-frame rearrangements with V and J assigned. Such tables are incomplete; in checked studies, under half of the missing clones stem from an unresolved V gene, and the remainder is unexplained. The table kept for this sample lists roughly 42,000 clones. Jointly, the top ten make up around 5% of the sample. The sample consisted of blood buffy coat. The receptors originated from a woman aged 18 to 75 with a cervical HPV16 infection that either progressed to CIN3+ or cleared (not recorded which).

The CDR3 bases that were read are TGCAGTGCTAGCGGACTAGCGGGAGCCAATGAG. This codes for CSASGLAGANE. The entire CDR3 sequence reads CSASGLAGANEQFF. The chain uses TRBV20-1 and TRBJ2-1, with 13 bases that match TRBD2. Sequencing ends 3 residues short of the CDR3 end; the germline J gene provides the rest. The V gene end was trimmed by 3 bases and the J gene end by 6 bases; junction bases not matched to a gene: 2. CDR3 length: 14 amino acids. Germline-derived CDR1 and CDR2 are DFQATT and SNEGSKA (reference sequence).

With regard to this clone: With the read ending 3 residues before the CDR3 end, the germline J gene is used to fill in that end. The gene calls are TRBV20-1 and TRBJ1-4, with D uncertain. This CDR3 has 13 amino acids. The V gene lost 6 bases and the J gene lost 7 bases, with 15 bases spanning the gap. Germline loops: CDR1 DFQATT, CDR2 SNEGSKA (reference sequence). This CDR3 is CSATKNPGEKLFF. The covered CDR3 bases are TGCAGTGCCACGAAGAATCCGGGTGAAAAA.

Comments on this clone: The read falls 3 residues short of the CDR3 end, and the missing part is taken from the germline J gene. V and J are TRBV7-9 and TRBJ2-2; D possibly matches TRBD1 or TRBD2 (5 bases each). In germline, CDR1 is SEHNR, CDR2 FQNEAQ (reference sequence). V lost 5 bases and J lost 7, with 8 bases in between. The CDR3 is made up of 12 amino acids. CDR3 DNA, as far as it was read: TGTGCCAGCAGCCCGAGGGGCGGGGAG. It encodes CASSPRGGE. The full CDR3 reads CASSPRGGELFF.

A remark on this clone: The missing CDR3 end, 3 residues past where the read stops, is filled in from the germline J gene. This rearrangement joins TRBV6-1 to TRBJ1-2; TRBD1 matches 8 bases. The CDR3 length is 15 residues. V dropped 4 bases and J dropped 2; count of bases not matched to a gene: 6. Germline assignment: CDR1 MNHNS and CDR2 SASEGT. Incomplete CDR3 DNA: TGTGCCAGCAGTGGTAGACAGGGGAGCAACTATGGC. Translation: CASSGRQGSNYG. The entire CDR3 protein reads CASSGRQGSNYGYTF.

CDR3 residues: CASSHRAGTEAFF. The CDR3 bases that were read are TGCGCCAGCAGCCACAGGGCAGGCACTGAA. This chain joins TRBV4-1 and TRBJ1-1, with a possible D match to TRBD1 (5 bases). Sequencing ends 3 residues short of the CDR3 end; the germline J gene provides the rest. Trimming removed 3 bases from V and 4 bases from J, with 9 bases in between. In germline, CDR1 is MGHRA, CDR2 YSYEKL. The CDR3 is 13 amino acids.

A word on this clone: The sequenced fragment ends 3 residues before the CDR3 boundary, so the rest is inferred from the germline J gene. The chain links TRBV12-3 or TRBV12-4 to TRBJ1-2, with 7 bases identical to TRBD1. CDR3 size: 15 residues. With V trimmed by 3 bases and J by 0 bases, 4 bases remained unmatched. CDR3 DNA (partial): TGTGCCAGCAGTTTCCCGGACAGGCCTAACTATGGC. Amino acids: CASSFPDRPNYG. The entire CDR3 protein is CASSFPDRPNYGYTF.

Concerning this clone: Coverage ceases 3 residues before the CDR3 finishes, and the germline J gene fills in the end. The chain employs TRBV7-8 and TRBJ1-5; 9 nucleotides agree with TRBD1. The CDR3 spans 17 residues. The V segment lost 5 bases and the J segment 0 bases; nucleotides outside the gene matches: 8. Germline V CDR1 and CDR2: SGHVS, FQNEAQ. CDR3 DNA (partial): TGTGCCAGCAGCCCTTCGGGACAGGGCTATAGCAATCAGCCC. It encodes CASSPSGQGYSNQP. The whole CDR3 sequence reads CASSPSGQGYSNQPQHF. Full variable domain (missing parts from reference TRBV7-8 and TRBJ1-5): GAGVSQSPRYKVAKRGQDVALRCDPISGHVSLFWYQQALGQGPEFLTYFQNEAQLDKSGLPSDRFFAERPEGSVSTLKIQRTQQEDSAVYLCASSPSGQGYSNQPQHFGDGTRLSIL.

With regard to this clone: The read halts 3 residues ahead of the CDR3 end, with the missing end drawn from the germline J gene. The chain uses TRBV10-1 and TRBJ1-2; 7 bases fit TRBD1. Germline V lookup: CDR1 WNHNN, CDR2 SYGVQD (reference sequence). With 7 bases clipped from V and 0 bases from J, the junction kept 11 bases outside the gene matches. CDR3 length: 16 residues. CDR3 loop: CASIHRPGQPNYGYTF. The sequenced part of the CDR3 DNA is TGCGCCAGCATCCACCGCCCGGGACAGCCTAACTATGGC.

In the case of this clone: The junction does not match germline at one end; this may be a read error. Read coverage stops 3 residues before the CDR3 terminus; the germline J gene supplies the remainder. The chain employs TRBV7-7 and TRBJ2-2; either TRBD1 or TRBD2 may fit D (5 bases each). This CDR3 contains 14 residues. Germline V gives CDR1 SSHAT, CDR2 FNYEAQ (reference sequence). The sequenced CDR3 bases are TGTGCTAGCAGCTTAGCGCAGGGCACCGGGGAG. Residues: CASSLAQGTGE. The full CDR3 protein reads CASSLAQGTGELFF.